This T cell receptor beta chain originates from a study of molecular identifiers for immune sequencing clone quantification. When naive CD8 T cells were sorted, they were gated as CD8+CD4-CCR7+CD45RA+. General study points: Whereas naive cells kept under 1% of molecules in clones above 20 RNA copies, such clones held over 97% in effectors.

About this clonotype itself: Its target is not known. At one boundary the junction diverges from the germline segment, which might be a read error.

Previously described methods and listed TCR primers were used for bulk TCR libraries. TCRdb independently ran MiXCR on the PCR reads; one entry per CDR3 protein. The table has about 65,000 distinct CDR3 sequences, 17% seen once. This receptor was obtained from a human donor in good health. Some libraries in this study had Jurkat cell RNA spiked in. Sequencing was performed on naive CD8+ T cells from blood, with Jurkat cell RNA spiked in. Indicated subset: FACS-sorted CD8+CD4-CCR7+CD45RA+ naive T cells.

CDR3 coding DNA: TGTGCCAGCAGTGACTGGGCACAGGGCGACGGTACGCGGTATTTT. Amino acid sequence: CASSDWAQGDGTRYF. This chain joins TRBV6-4 and TRBJ2-3, with a tentative D call TRBD1 (6 bases). In germline, CDR1 is MRHNA, CDR2 SNTAGT. The CDR3 covers 15 residues.